This T cell receptor (beta chain) was recorded in a study of T cells in Graves' hyperthyroidism and ophthalmopathy. TCR beta CDR3 regions were amplified from RNA. Using the HTBI primer set, a first-round RT-PCR was run on the TCR CDR3. TCRdb re-called the multiplex PCR reads through MiXCR, storing one row per CDR3 protein. The data contain some 600,000 distinct CDR3 sequences, just over 45% of them seen just once; the ten biggest clones take up about 8.2%. Germline loops: CDR1 SNHLY, CDR2 FYNNEI. V was trimmed by 6 bases and J by 2 bases, leaving 13 bases between them. This CDR3 contains 15 residues. Graves' hyperthyroidism showing no ophthalmopathy progression within 18 months was considered stable. Not enrolled were patients with uncontrolled infection, other autoimmune disease, pregnancy or lactation. Diagnosis rested on symptoms, serum thyroxine and TRAb, thyroid ultrasound, and orbital computed tomography.

General observations from the study: Most expanded thyroid clonotypes above 0.001 recurred in blood.

Turning to this clonotype: Its specificity is unknown.

The sequence came from a woman under 30 with Graves' hyperthyroidism. Material for sequencing was peripheral blood or thyroid tissue (not recorded which). The chain carries TRBV2 and TRBJ2-2; tentatively, D is TRBD1 or TRBD2 (6 bases each). The CDR3: CASRTGAINTGELFF. The DNA of the CDR3 is TGTGCCAGCAGGACGGGGGCTATAAACACCGGGGAGCTGTTTTTT.